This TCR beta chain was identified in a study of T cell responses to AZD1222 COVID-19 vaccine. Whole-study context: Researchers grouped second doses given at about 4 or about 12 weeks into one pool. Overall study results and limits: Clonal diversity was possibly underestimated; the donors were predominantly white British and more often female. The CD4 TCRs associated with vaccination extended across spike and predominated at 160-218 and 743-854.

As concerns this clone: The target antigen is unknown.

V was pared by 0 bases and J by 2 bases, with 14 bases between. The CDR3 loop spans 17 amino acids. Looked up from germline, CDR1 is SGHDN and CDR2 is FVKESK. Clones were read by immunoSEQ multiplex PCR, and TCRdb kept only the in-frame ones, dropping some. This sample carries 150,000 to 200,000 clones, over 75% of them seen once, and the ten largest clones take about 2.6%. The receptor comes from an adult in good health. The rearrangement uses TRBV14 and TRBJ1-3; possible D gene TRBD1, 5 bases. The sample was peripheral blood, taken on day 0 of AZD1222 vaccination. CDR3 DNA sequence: TGTGCCAGCAGCCAAGAGAGGGGTCGGTGGGCTGGAAACACCATATATTTT. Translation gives CASSQERGRWAGNTIYF.